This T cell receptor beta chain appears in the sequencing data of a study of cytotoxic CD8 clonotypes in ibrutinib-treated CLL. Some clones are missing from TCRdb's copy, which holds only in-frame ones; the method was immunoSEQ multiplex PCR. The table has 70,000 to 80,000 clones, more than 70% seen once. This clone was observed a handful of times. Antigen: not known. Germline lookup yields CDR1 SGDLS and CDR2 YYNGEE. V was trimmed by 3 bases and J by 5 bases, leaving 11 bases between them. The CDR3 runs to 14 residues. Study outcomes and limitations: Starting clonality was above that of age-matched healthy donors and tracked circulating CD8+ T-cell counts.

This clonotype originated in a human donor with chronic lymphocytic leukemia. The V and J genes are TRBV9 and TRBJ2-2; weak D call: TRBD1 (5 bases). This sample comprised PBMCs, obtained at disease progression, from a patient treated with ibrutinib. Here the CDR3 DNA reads TGTGCCAGCAGCGCAGGGTTGCGGACCGGGGAGCTGTTTTTT. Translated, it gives CASSAGLRTGELFF. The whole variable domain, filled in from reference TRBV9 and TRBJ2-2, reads DSGVTQTPKHLITATGQRVTLRCSPRSGDLSVYWYQQSLDQGLQFLIQYYNGEERAKGNILERFSAQQFPDLHSELNLSSLELGDSALYFCASSAGLRTGELFFGEGSRLTVL.